The clone carrying this TCR beta chain appeared once. Its specificity is unknown. With 60 Vbeta and 13 Jbeta primers, the PCR was carried out. Clones were read by immunoSEQ multiplex PCR, and TCRdb kept only the in-frame ones, dropping some. This sample has under 200,000 clones, with 77% found just once. This record belongs to a study of cytomegalovirus exposure and HLA in healthy donors. Overall study findings and caveats: Later analysis identified a missense DCLRE1C variant that was linked to TCR beta V- and J-gene trimming.

In germline, CDR1 is GTSNPN, CDR2 SVGIG (reference sequence). The germline V and J ends were trimmed by 0 bases and 7 bases, with 10 bases remaining between them. The CDR3 length is 13 residues. The sample consisted of PBMCs. The chain links TRBV30 to TRBJ1-5; D is unclear. The clonotype comes from a woman aged 40-49 years in good health and CMV-seropositive. CDR3 protein: CAWSVMEGQPQHF. In DNA, the CDR3 is TGTGCCTGGAGTGTAATGGAGGGACAGCCCCAGCATTTT. The whole variable domain, filled in from reference TRBV30 and TRBJ1-5, reads SQTIHQWPATLVQPVGSPLSLECTVEGTSNPNLYWYRQAAGRGLQLLFYSVGIGQISSEVPQNLSASRPQDRQFILSSKKLLLSDSGFYLCAWSVMEGQPQHFGDGTRLSIL.